One sample yielded the 25 T cell receptor beta chains listed below, sequenced in a study of CD4+ T cells in melanoma (dated by TCRdb to between 2021 and 2022). Preparation of the library involved the immunoSEQ multiplex PCR assay. Not all clones reach the TCRdb copy of this immuneACCESS table, which keeps in-frame sequences only. Checked studies attribute under half of the gap to unresolved V genes and leave the rest unexplained. The sample table contains about 110,000 clones; only one count was recorded for roughly 90% of them. The ten largest clones capture less than 4% of the sample. The sequencing input was peripheral blood. The source of these receptors is a human donor with melanoma.

This clone has only a few counts. J is TRBJ1-2 and V is TRBV5-1; D may be TRBD1 (5 bases). Germline V CDR1 and CDR2: SGHRS, YFSETQ. The CDR3 sequence is 16 residues long. V lost 0 bases, J lost 7 bases, and 19 bases lay in between. CDR3 amino acids: CASSLARQLDSSGYTF. For the CDR3, the DNA is TGCGCCAGCAGCTTGGCCAGACAGTTGGATAGTAGTGGCTACACCTTC.

The V call is TRBV4-1, the J call TRBJ2-1, with D unclear. Germline loops: CDR1 MGHRA, CDR2 YSYEKL. The CDR3 has 14 amino acids. Trimming left V 6 bases short and J 5 bases short, with 14 bases between. The CDR3: CASSRGPGNNEQFF. CDR3 sequence (DNA): TGCGCCAGCAGTCGAGGCCCGGGTAACAATGAGCAGTTCTTC.

This CDR3 reads CASSLEKNGNTIYF. The CDR3 bases are TGCGCCAGCAGCTTGGAAAAGAACGGAAACACCATATATTTT. The gene calls are TRBV5-1 and TRBJ1-3; D remains ambiguous. The V gene lost 0 bases and the J gene lost 4 bases, with 8 bases spanning the gap. CDR1 is SGHRS, CDR2 YFSETQ, per germline. The CDR3 spans 14 residues.

V gene TRBV27 combines with J gene TRBJ2-3, with no clear D. The CDR3 spans 16 residues. With 2 bases removed from V and 2 bases from J, the gap between germline ends came to 14 bases. Germline V gives CDR1 MNHEY, CDR2 SMNVEV (reference sequence). The chain's CDR3 is CASSLMGQALTDTQYF. In DNA, the CDR3 is TGTGCCAGCAGTTTAATGGGCCAGGCTCTCACAGATACGCAGTATTTT.

This chain uses TRBV7-3 with TRBJ2-3; D remains unclear. The V end was cut by 2 bases, the J end by 5 bases, with 14 bases between. The germline gives CDR1 SGHTA, CDR2 FQGTGA. The CDR3 contains 15 residues. CDR3 in DNA: TGTGCCAGCAGCTTATCTGGTGACCCGCTAGATACGCAGTATTTT. Translating it yields CASSLSGDPLDTQYF.

The chain is built from TRBV5-5 and TRBJ2-7; 7 bases map to TRBD1. The length of the CDR3 is 15 residues. The junction had 6 bases not matched to a gene; V was cut back by 0 bases and J by 3 bases. Germline V gene data show CDR1 as SGHKS and CDR2 as YYEKEE (reference sequence). The CDR3 DNA is TGTGCCAGCAGCTTGGAGGGGGCAGTGTTCTACGAGCAGTACTTC. The encoded protein is CASSLEGAVFYEQYF.

The chain combines TRBV7-9 with TRBJ2-7; the D is unclear. Per germline, CDR1 SEHNR and CDR2 FQNEAQ (reference sequence). Trimming took 5 bases from V and 2 from J, leaving 13 bases between them. The CDR3 length is 14 residues. DNA for the CDR3: TGTGCCAGCAGCCAAGCTCAGGTAGCCTACGAGCAGTACTTC. The encoded protein is CASSQAQVAYEQYF. Filled out from reference TRBV7-9 and TRBJ2-7, the complete variable domain reads DTGVSQNPRHKITKRGQNVTFRCDPISEHNRLYWYRQTLGQGPEFLTYFQNEAQLEKSRLLSDRFSAERPKGSFSTLEIQRTEQGDSAMYLCASSQAQVAYEQYFGPGTRLTVT.

The chain carries TRBV6-5 and TRBJ2-6, with unresolved D. From germline, CDR1 is MNHEY and CDR2 SVGAGI. Trimming removed 11 bases at V and 4 bases at J, with 18 bases between. The CDR3 runs 15 residues. This CDR3 reads CASGSIRWGANVLTF. For the CDR3, the DNA is TGTGCCTCCGGGTCGATAAGGTGGGGGGCCAACGTCCTGACTTTC.

This sequence joins TRBV2 and TRBJ2-7; TRBD1 matches at 10 bases. V dropped 8 bases and J dropped 1; count of bases not matched to a gene: 8. Germline loops: CDR1 SNHLY, CDR2 FYNNEI. The CDR3 is 15 amino acids. Here the CDR3 reads CASAPGQGISYEQYF. The CDR3 nucleotides read TGTGCCAGCGCCCCGGGACAGGGGATATCCTACGAGCAGTACTTC.

The genes are TRBV4-3 and TRBJ2-5; D is uncertain. Deletions cut 0 bases from V and 4 bases from J, with 6 bases between. Per the germline V gene, CDR1 is LGHNA and CDR2 is YSLEER. The CDR3 totals 13 residues. CDR3 sequence (DNA): TGCGCCAGCAGCCAAGATAGAGGAGAGACCCAGTACTTC. Translating gives CASSQDRGETQYF.

The chain links TRBV7-3 to TRBJ2-1; 7 bases are a match to TRBD2. The CDR3 has 14 amino acids. V lost 0 bases to trimming and J lost 5 bases; unmatched junction nucleotides: 1. Germline lookup yields CDR1 SGHTA and CDR2 FQGTGA. The CDR3, as DNA: TGTGCCAGCAGCTTAACTGGGACTAACAATGAGCAGTTCTTC. Its protein is CASSLTGTNNEQFF.

This clone turned up a few times. The J gene is TRBJ2-7, the V gene TRBV7-2; TRBD1 aligns across 9 bases. This CDR3 spans 14 amino acids. V shed 5 bases, J shed 5 bases, and the junction held 7 bases outside the gene matches. Germline CDR1 reads SGHTA; CDR2 reads FQGNSA. This CDR3 is CASSPTGGFDEQYF. The CDR3 DNA is TGTGCCAGCAGCCCGACAGGGGGTTTTGACGAGCAGTACTTC.

The genes are TRBV28 and TRBJ1-2; D not certain. Germline CDR1 reads MDHEN; CDR2 reads SYDVKM. The CDR3 covers 16 residues. V shed 5 bases and J shed 4 bases, with 20 bases lying between them. The CDR3 reads CASSPPPHSPGYGYTF. In DNA, the CDR3 is TGTGCCAGCAGTCCCCCCCCACACAGCCCTGGCTATGGCTACACCTTC.

This chain uses TRBV2 with TRBJ2-6; tentatively, D is TRBD1 (5 bases). The CDR3 has 15 amino acids. V lost 5 bases and J lost 0, with 8 bases in between. The V gene's germline CDR1 is SNHLY and CDR2 FYNNEI. The CDR3 coding sequence is TGTGCCAGCAGTAGACAGTTCTCTGGGGCCAACGTCCTGACTTTC. Protein product: CASSRQFSGANVLTF. The full variable domain, in which reference TRBV2 and TRBJ2-6 provide the parts outside the CDR3, is EPEVTQTPSHQVTQMGQEVILRCVPISNHLYFYWYRQILGQKVEFLVSFYNNEISEKSEIFDDQFSVERPDGSNFTLKIRSTKLEDSAMYFCASSRQFSGANVLTFGAGSRLTVL.

The table lists this clone with a count of one. The chain combines TRBV7-2 with TRBJ2-1; either TRBD1 or TRBD2 may supply D (6 bases each). V gave up 3 bases and J gave up 0 bases, with 12 bases separating them. CDR3 length: 16 amino acids. Germline V gives CDR1 SGHTA, CDR2 FQGNSA. The CDR3 nucleotides read TGTGCCAGCAGCTTTTCGGGGGCTGCCTCCTACAATGAGCAGTTCTTC. The encoded protein is CASSFSGAASYNEQFF.

The rearrangement uses TRBV2 and TRBJ1-3, with TRBD1 as a possible D gene (5 bases). CDR3 length equals 15 residues. Germline-derived CDR1 and CDR2 are SNHLY and FYNNEI. V shed 4 bases and J shed 1 base, with 11 bases lying between them. The CDR3 region has the DNA TGTGCCAGCAGTGCAGTTAGGGGTTCTGGAAACACCATATATTTT. Translation: CASSAVRGSGNTIYF.

The V gene is TRBV9, the J gene TRBJ2-1, with D perhaps matching TRBD1 (5 bases). CDR3 length equals 16 residues. V gave up 0 bases and J gave up 5 bases, with 15 bases separating them. Germline values: CDR1 SGDLS, CDR2 YYNGEE. This CDR3 is CASSVAPTRGNNEQFF. CDR3 nucleotides: TGTGCCAGCAGCGTAGCACCTACAAGGGGAAACAATGAGCAGTTCTTC.

This clone has just one count. The chain joins TRBV6-5 to TRBJ1-1; 8 bases map to TRBD1. The CDR3 length is 14 residues. After removal of 4 bases from V and 4 bases from J, the junction contained 5 bases not matched to a gene. Germline V gene lookup returns CDR1 MNHEY and CDR2 SVGAGI. This CDR3 is CASSLDRGFTEAFF. The CDR3 DNA reads as TGTGCCAGCAGTTTAGACAGGGGTTTCACTGAAGCTTTCTTT.

This clone was recorded a few times. The rearrangement joins TRBV6-5 to TRBJ1-1; no reliable D call. V was shortened by 7 bases and J by 2 bases, with 8 bases between the two germline ends. Germline CDR1 and CDR2: MNHEY and SVGAGI. This CDR3 has 12 residues. The CDR3 DNA sequence: TGTGCCAGCAACAACCCAAACACTGAAGCTTTCTTT. It specifies CASNNPNTEAFF.

This clone appeared a single time. V and J are TRBV19 and TRBJ1-4; D might be TRBD1 (5 bases). The CDR3 has 14 residues. Germline CDR1 is LNHDA and CDR2 is SQIVND (reference sequence). Trimming took 3 bases from V and 0 from J, leaving 5 bases between them. CDR3 DNA: TGTGCCAGTAGTATGGGGGCAACTAATGAAAAACTGTTTTTT. It codes for CASSMGATNEKLFF.

The CDR3 reads CASSPRTGTDTQYF. The CDR3 DNA is TGTGCCAGCAGTCCTCGGACAGGCACAGATACGCAGTATTTT. V and J are TRBV7-3 and TRBJ2-3, with TRBD1 as a possible D gene (6 bases). Between the trimmed V and J ends, which lost 6 bases and 1 base, there was a span of 11 bases. CDR3 length: 14 residues. The germline V gene encodes CDR1 SGHTA and CDR2 FQGTGA.

The rearrangement uses TRBV4-3 and TRBJ2-7, with 9 bases lining up with TRBD2. Trimming cost V 3 bases and J 0 bases; bases outside gene matches: 6. Germline V gene data show CDR1 as LGHNA and CDR2 as YSLEER. The length of the CDR3 is 16 residues. The DNA for the CDR3 is TGCGCCAGCAGCCAGATTAGCGGGGGCAGCTCCTACGAGCAGTACTTC. Amino acid sequence: CASSQISGGSSYEQYF.

This chain uses TRBV28 with TRBJ1-2, with unresolved D. The germline CDR1 and CDR2 sequences are MDHEN and SYDVKM. V was shortened by 2 bases and J by 3 bases, with 10 bases between the two germline ends. This CDR3 is built from 14 residues. The CDR3 sequence: CASSLRGVDYGYTF. CDR3 nucleotide sequence: TGTGCCAGCAGTTTACGGGGTGTAGACTATGGCTACACCTTC.

This CDR3 reads CASSSGLQGKNTGELFF. Here the CDR3 DNA reads TGTGCCAGCAGCTCAGGGCTACAGGGAAAGAACACCGGGGAGCTGTTTTTT. The gene calls are TRBV7-3 and TRBJ2-2; D may be TRBD1 (6 bases). V shed 4 bases and J shed 1 base, with 16 bases lying between them. Germline lookup yields CDR1 SGHTA and CDR2 FQGTGA. CDR3 length equals 17 residues.

This clone was picked up one time. The CDR3 nucleotides are TGTGCCAGCAGCCGAGGGACCCCGGAGCAGTTCTTC. As protein: CASSRGTPEQFF. The V gene is TRBV7-9, the J gene TRBJ2-1; D tentatively reads TRBD1 or TRBD2 (5 bases each). This CDR3 has 12 amino acids. Germline lookup yields CDR1 SEHNR and CDR2 FQNEAQ (reference sequence). Trimming took off 5 bases at V and 10 bases at J, with 12 bases between the two ends. The whole variable domain, remainder taken from reference TRBV7-9 and TRBJ2-1, is DTGVSQNPRHKITKRGQNVTFRCDPISEHNRLYWYRQTLGQGPEFLTYFQNEAQLEKSRLLSDRFSAERPKGSFSTLEIQRTEQGDSAMYLCASSRGTPEQFFGPGTRLTVL.